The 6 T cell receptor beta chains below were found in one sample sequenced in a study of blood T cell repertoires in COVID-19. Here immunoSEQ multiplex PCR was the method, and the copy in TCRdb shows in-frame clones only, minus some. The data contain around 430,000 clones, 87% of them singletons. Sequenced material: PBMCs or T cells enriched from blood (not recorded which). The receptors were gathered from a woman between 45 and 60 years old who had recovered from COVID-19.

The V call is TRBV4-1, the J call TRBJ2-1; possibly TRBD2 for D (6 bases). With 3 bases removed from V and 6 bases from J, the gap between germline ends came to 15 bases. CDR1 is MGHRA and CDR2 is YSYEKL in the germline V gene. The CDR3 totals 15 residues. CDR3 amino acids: CASSHRGAGSNEQFF. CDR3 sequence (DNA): TGCGCCAGCAGCCACAGAGGGGCGGGGAGCAATGAGCAGTTCTTC.

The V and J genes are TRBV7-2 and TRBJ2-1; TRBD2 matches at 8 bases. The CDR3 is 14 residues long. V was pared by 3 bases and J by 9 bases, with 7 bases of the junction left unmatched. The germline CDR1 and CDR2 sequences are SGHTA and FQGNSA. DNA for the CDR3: TGTGCCAGCAGCTTGGGCGGGGGGAAGGTTGAGCAGTTCTTC. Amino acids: CASSLGGGKVEQFF.

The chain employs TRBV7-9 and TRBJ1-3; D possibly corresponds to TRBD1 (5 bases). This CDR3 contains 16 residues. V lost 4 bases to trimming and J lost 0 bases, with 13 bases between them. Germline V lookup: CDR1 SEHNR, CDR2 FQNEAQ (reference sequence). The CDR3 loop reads CASSSPTALSGNTIYF. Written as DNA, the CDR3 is TGTGCCAGCAGCTCCCCGACAGCCCTCTCTGGAAACACCATATATTTT. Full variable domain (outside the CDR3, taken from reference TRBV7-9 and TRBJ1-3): DTGVSQNPRHKITKRGQNVTFRCDPISEHNRLYWYRQTLGQGPEFLTYFQNEAQLEKSRLLSDRFSAERPKGSFSTLEIQRTEQGDSAMYLCASSSPTALSGNTIYFGEGSWLTVV.

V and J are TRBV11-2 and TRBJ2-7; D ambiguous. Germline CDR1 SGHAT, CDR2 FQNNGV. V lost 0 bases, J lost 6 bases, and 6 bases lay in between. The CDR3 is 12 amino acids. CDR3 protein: CASSLDSVEQYF. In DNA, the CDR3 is TGTGCCAGCAGCTTAGATAGTGTCGAGCAGTACTTC.

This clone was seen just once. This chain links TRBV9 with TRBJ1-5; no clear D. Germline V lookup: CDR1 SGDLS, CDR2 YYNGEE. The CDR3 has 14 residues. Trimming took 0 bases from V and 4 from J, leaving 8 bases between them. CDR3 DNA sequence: TGTGCCAGCAGCGTAGTACAGCTAAATCAGCCCCAGCATTTT. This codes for CASSVVQLNQPQHF. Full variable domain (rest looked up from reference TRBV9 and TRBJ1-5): DSGVTQTPKHLITATGQRVTLRCSPRSGDLSVYWYQQSLDQGLQFLIQYYNGEERAKGNILERFSAQQFPDLHSELNLSSLELGDSALYFCASSVVQLNQPQHFGDGTRLSIL.

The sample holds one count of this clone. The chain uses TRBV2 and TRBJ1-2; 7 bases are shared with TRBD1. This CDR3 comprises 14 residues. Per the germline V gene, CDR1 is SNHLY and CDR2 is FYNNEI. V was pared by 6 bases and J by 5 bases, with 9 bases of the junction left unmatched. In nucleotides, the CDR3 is TGTGCCAGCAGCTTCCTCGACAGGGATTATGGCTACACCTTC. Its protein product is CASSFLDRDYGYTF. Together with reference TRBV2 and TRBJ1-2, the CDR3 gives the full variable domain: EPEVTQTPSHQVTQMGQEVILRCVPISNHLYFYWYRQILGQKVEFLVSFYNNEISEKSEIFDDQFSVERPDGSNFTLKIRSTKLEDSAMYFCASSFLDRDYGYTFGSGTRLTVV.